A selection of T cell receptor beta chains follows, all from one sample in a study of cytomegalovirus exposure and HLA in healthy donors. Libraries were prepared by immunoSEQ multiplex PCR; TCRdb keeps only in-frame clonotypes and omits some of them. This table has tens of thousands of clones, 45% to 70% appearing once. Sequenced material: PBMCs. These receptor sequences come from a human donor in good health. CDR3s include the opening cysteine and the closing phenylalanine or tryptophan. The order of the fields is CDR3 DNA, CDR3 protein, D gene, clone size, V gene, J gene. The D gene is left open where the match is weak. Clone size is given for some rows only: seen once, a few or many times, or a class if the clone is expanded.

CDR3 DNA: TGCAGCGTTGGGGGCCGAACCTACAATGAGCAGTTCTTC
CDR3 protein: CSVGGRTYNEQFF
D gene: -
clone size: -
V gene: TRBV29-1
J gene: TRBJ2-1

CDR3 DNA: TGTGCCAGCAGTGCCGCGGGACCGGGCAATCAGCCCCAGCATTTT
CDR3 protein: CASSAAGPGNQPQHF
D gene: -
clone size: -
V gene: TRBV27
J gene: TRBJ1-5

CDR3 DNA: TGCGCCAGCAGCCAAGATCGGGTCCAGCCCCAGCATTTT
CDR3 protein: CASSQDRVQPQHF
D gene: -
clone size: few
V gene: TRBV4-1
J gene: TRBJ1-5

CDR3 DNA: TGTGCCAGCCGCCGGGACAGGGATGACGAGCAGTACTTC
CDR3 protein: CASRRDRDDEQYF
D gene: TRBD1
clone size: few
V gene: TRBV2
J gene: TRBJ2-7

CDR3 DNA: TGTGCCATCAGTGAGTCGTGGGGCAGGGTTCACATTCAGTACTTC
CDR3 protein: CAISESWGRVHIQYF
D gene: -
clone size: -
V gene: TRBV10-3
J gene: TRBJ2-4

CDR3 DNA: TGTGCCAGCAGCTCGACAGGGGACCTCCTTGGCTACACCTTC
CDR3 protein: CASSSTGDLLGYTF
D gene: TRBD1
clone size: -
V gene: TRBV7-8
J gene: TRBJ1-2

CDR3 DNA: TGTGCCAGCAGCTTAGCGACAGGCCTCACTGAAGCTTTCTTT
CDR3 protein: CASSLATGLTEAFF
D gene: -
clone size: few
V gene: TRBV7-8
J gene: TRBJ1-1

CDR3 DNA: TGTGCCAGTAGACCGCGGGGTAATCAGCCCCAGCATTTT
CDR3 protein: CASRPRGNQPQHF
D gene: -
clone size: once
V gene: TRBV6-1
J gene: TRBJ1-5

CDR3 DNA: TGTGCCAGCTCACCAGACAGTCGGAACTACGAGCAGTACTTC
CDR3 protein: CASSPDSRNYEQYF
D gene: -
clone size: -
V gene: TRBV18
J gene: TRBJ2-7

CDR3 DNA: TGTGCCAGCAACCCCCACCACGGGGACGAGCAGTACTTC
CDR3 protein: CASNPHHGDEQYF
D gene: -
clone size: once
V gene: TRBV6-5
J gene: TRBJ2-7

CDR3 DNA: TGTGCCAGCAGCTTAACCGGTCAGGGTGCGACTGAAGCTTTCTTT
CDR3 protein: CASSLTGQGATEAFF
D gene: -
clone size: -
V gene: TRBV13
J gene: TRBJ1-1

CDR3 DNA: TGCGCCAGCAGCCAAGGACAGTACTACGAGCAGTACTTC
CDR3 protein: CASSQGQYYEQYF
D gene: -
clone size: -
V gene: TRBV4-1
J gene: TRBJ2-7

CDR3 DNA: TGTGCCAGCAGTGAAAACGGCTACGAGCAGTACTTC
CDR3 protein: CASSENGYEQYF
D gene: -
clone size: -
V gene: TRBV2
J gene: TRBJ2-7

CDR3 DNA: TGTGCCAGCTCACCACACAGGGGCTCCTACGAGCAGTACTTC
CDR3 protein: CASSPHRGSYEQYF
D gene: TRBD1
clone size: -
V gene: TRBV18
J gene: TRBJ2-7

CDR3 DNA: TGTGCCAGCAGTGAAGGGGCACCCTGGGACGAGCAGTACTTC
CDR3 protein: CASSEGAPWDEQYF
D gene: -
clone size: -
V gene: TRBV6-1
J gene: TRBJ2-7

CDR3 DNA: TGCGCCAGCAGCTTAAACAGGGGGCAGGACATTCAGTACTTC
CDR3 protein: CASSLNRGQDIQYF
D gene: TRBD1
clone size: -
V gene: TRBV5-1
J gene: TRBJ2-4

CDR3 DNA: TGCGCCAGCAGCATGGCCGGGACAATCACGAGGGAGCAGTACTTC
CDR3 protein: CASSMAGTITREQYF
D gene: -
clone size: -
V gene: TRBV5-1
J gene: TRBJ2-7

CDR3 DNA: TGTGCCTGGACCCCCGGAATTAGCATAAACATTCAGTACTTC
CDR3 protein: CAWTPGISINIQYF
D gene: -
clone size: once
V gene: TRBV30
J gene: TRBJ2-4

CDR3 DNA: TGTGCCAGTAGACCCGGGACAGAATACAATGAGCAGTTCTTC
CDR3 protein: CASRPGTEYNEQFF
D gene: TRBD1
clone size: few
V gene: TRBV19
J gene: TRBJ2-1

CDR3 DNA: TGTGCCAGCAGTTCCACAGGGAGCTCCTACGAGCAGTACTTC
CDR3 protein: CASSSTGSSYEQYF
D gene: -
clone size: medium-sized
V gene: TRBV6-5
J gene: TRBJ2-7